This record looks at one TCR beta chain sequence and its context. The V end was cut by 0 bases, the J end by 0 bases, with 11 bases between. Germline V gene data show CDR1 as LNHNV and CDR2 as YYDKDF (reference sequence). CDR3 size: 17 residues. Participants were aged about 18 to 90 years, lived in over 20 US areas, and enrolled virtually. This entry comes from a study of blood T cell repertoires in COVID-19. Study-wide context: Acute and convalescent COVID-19 samples came from the United States, Italy and Spain.

The protocol was immunoSEQ multiplex PCR, while the TCRdb copy is restricted to in-frame clones and leaves out a portion. This table holds around 280,000 clones, nearly 90% found once. This TCR derives from a woman under 30 with acute COVID-19. The rearrangement uses TRBV15 and TRBJ2-2, with D maybe TRBD1 (6 bases). The sample comprised PBMCs or T cells enriched from blood (not recorded which). CDR3 sequence: CATSRDPRTANTGELFF. The CDR3 nucleotides are TGTGCCACCAGCAGAGATCCCCGGACAGCGAACACCGGGGAGCTGTTTTTT.